These 30 T cell receptor beta chains were all obtained from the same sample, sequenced in a study of shared clonotypes between healthy human individuals. Profiled with immunoSEQ multiplex PCR; TCRdb holds only in-frame clones, not every one. The sample lists roughly 2,000,000 clones; approximately 94% were seen once. Terminally differentiated effector memory CD45RA+ cells were excluded by CCR7 positive selection of CD45RO-negative cells. The source material was naive CD8+ T cells sorted from blood. The receptors shown here come from a man aged 18 to 29 in good health.

V usage is TRBV11-2 and J usage is TRBJ2-7; D is unresolved. The V gene's germline CDR1 is SGHAT and CDR2 FQNNGV. Trimming stripped 0 bases from V and 2 bases from J, with 8 bases between. The CDR3 has 14 residues. Written as DNA, the CDR3 is TGTGCCAGCAGCTTAGATTCGAGTCCCTACGAGCAGTACTTC. This translates into CASSLDSSPYEQYF.

The chain recombines TRBV29-1 with TRBJ2-2; tentative D call: TRBD2 (5 bases). Per the germline V gene, CDR1 is SQVTM and CDR2 is ANQGSEA. The CDR3 spans 14 residues. Trimming removed 5 bases from V and 6 bases from J, with 16 bases in between. CDR3 in DNA: TGCAGCGTTAAGGACGGGAACGGCGCCGGGGAGCTGTTTTTT. This codes for CSVKDGNGAGELFF.

Worth noting for this clone: Other nucleotide sequences from this sample produce the same CDR3. The CDR3 region has the DNA TGTGCCAGCAGCCAAGGTAATCAGCCCCAGCATTTT. Translation gives CASSQGNQPQHF. The chain joins TRBV14 to TRBJ1-5, with unresolved D. Germline CDR1 SGHDN, CDR2 FVKESK. This CDR3 spans 12 amino acids. Trimming left V 1 base short and J 4 bases short, with 2 bases between. Full variable domain (remainder filled in from reference TRBV14 and TRBJ1-5): EAGVTQFPSHSVIEKGQTVTLRCDPISGHDNLYWYRRVMGKEIKFLLHFVKESKQDESGMPNNRFLAERTGGTYSTLKVQPAELEDSGVYFCASSQGNQPQHFGDGTRLSIL.

The gene calls are TRBV28 and TRBJ1-5; no firm D call. V lost 6 bases, J lost 5 bases, and 17 bases lay in between. CDR3 length: 15 residues. Germline-derived CDR1 and CDR2 are MDHEN and SYDVKM. The CDR3 spells CASRFFLSDDQPQHF. CDR3 in DNA: TGTGCCAGCAGATTCTTCTTAAGTGACGATCAGCCCCAGCATTTT. Complete variable domain (other parts from reference TRBV28 and TRBJ1-5): DVKVTQSSRYLVKRTGEKVFLECVQDMDHENMFWYRQDPGLGLRLIYFSYDVKMKEKGDIPEGYSVSREKKERFSLILESASTNQTSMYLCASRFFLSDDQPQHFGDGTRLSIL.

This chain joins TRBV10-2 and TRBJ2-3; tentative D call: TRBD2 (6 bases). The CDR3 length is 14 residues. In germline, CDR1 is WSHSY, CDR2 SAAADI. Trimming shortened V by 6 bases and J by 8 bases, and 18 bases separated the two germline ends. For the CDR3, the DNA is TGCGCCAGCAGGGGGGACTGGTTGTCAGCTACGCAGTATTTT. This gives the protein CASRGDWLSATQYF.

The count of this clone is one. The rearrangement links TRBV5-6 to TRBJ2-3, with D unclear. CDR1 is SGHDT and CDR2 is YYEEEE in the germline V gene. V shed 9 bases and J shed 2 bases, with 16 bases lying between them. This CDR3 has 14 residues. CDR3 in DNA: TGTGCCAACCAGACCCTAACCAACACAGATACGCAGTATTTT. The encoded protein is CANQTLTNTDTQYF.

The V call is TRBV6-5, the J call TRBJ2-7; D may match TRBD1 or TRBD2 (5 bases each). The CDR3 is 15 amino acids. Germline V gene sequence: CDR1 MNHEY, CDR2 SVGAGI. Trimming cost V 0 bases and J 2 bases, with 11 bases left between them. DNA of the CDR3: TGTGCCAGCAGTTACTCCAGGGACGGAGCCTACGAGCAGTACTTC. Translating it yields CASSYSRDGAYEQYF.

V is TRBV2 and J is TRBJ2-7; possible D gene TRBD1, 6 bases. CDR3 length: 18 residues. V was clipped by 3 bases and J by 2 bases, with 23 bases between them. Germline V gene data show CDR1 as SNHLY and CDR2 as FYNNEI. For the CDR3, the DNA is TGTGCCAGCAGTGAGACAGGTTTTCCCGCAGGGGAAACCTACGAGCAGTACTTC. It yields the protein CASSETGFPAGETYEQYF.

The chain uses TRBV28 and TRBJ2-7; 7 bases are shared with TRBD1. CDR1 and CDR2 (germline): MDHEN, SYDVKM. Trimming removed 3 bases from V and 5 bases from J; junction bases left unmatched: 7. CDR3 length: 14 residues. CDR3 DNA: TGTGCCAGCAGTTTTCCGGGACAGCCCGACGAGCAGTACTTC. Residues: CASSFPGQPDEQYF.

J is TRBJ1-4 and V is TRBV7-9; D call uncertain. Germline V lookup: CDR1 SEHNR, CDR2 FQNEAQ (reference sequence). Trimming shortened V by 2 bases and J by 13 bases, and 11 bases separated the two germline ends. This CDR3 comprises 12 residues. CDR3 DNA: TGTGCCAGCAGCTTATTTTTGTCTGGACTGTTTTTT. As protein: CASSLFLSGLFF.

DNA for the CDR3: TGTGCCAGCAACTCCTTAGGGAACGGTGAAAAACTGTTTTTT. As protein: CASNSLGNGEKLFF. This chain uses TRBV7-8 with TRBJ1-4; D is uncertain. Germline lookup yields CDR1 SGHVS and CDR2 FQNEAQ. Deletions cut 7 bases from V and 7 bases from J, with 16 bases between. This CDR3 is 14 amino acids long.

The J gene is TRBJ1-2, the V gene TRBV5-4; TRBD1 agrees at 10 bases. V lost 3 bases, J lost 4 bases, and 12 bases stayed unmatched. Per germline, CDR1 SGHNT and CDR2 YYREEE (reference sequence). CDR3 length equals 17 residues. In DNA, the CDR3 is TGTGCCAGCAGCTCAAATGGACAGGGGGGTGAACTCTATGGCTACACCTTC. Translated, it gives CASSSNGQGGELYGYTF.

V is TRBV7-9 and J is TRBJ2-5; 7 bases fit TRBD1. Trimming removed 5 bases from V and 2 bases from J; junction bases left unmatched: 5. The germline CDR1 and CDR2 sequences are SEHNR and FQNEAQ (reference sequence). The CDR3 extends over 14 amino acids. In DNA, the CDR3 is TGTGCCAGCAGCAATTCGGGACAGCAAGAGACCCAGTACTTC. Residues: CASSNSGQQETQYF.

The chain joins TRBV7-9 to TRBJ2-7; 7 bases line up with TRBD2. This CDR3 is 15 amino acids long. Unmatched junction bases numbered 5, after V lost 3 bases and J lost 0 bases. Looked up from germline, CDR1 is SEHNR and CDR2 is FQNEAQ (reference sequence). CDR3 sequence: CASSFAAGPSYEQYF. In nucleotides, the CDR3 is TGTGCCAGCAGCTTTGCAGCGGGGCCCTCCTACGAGCAGTACTTC. Full variable domain (remainder filled in from reference TRBV7-9 and TRBJ2-7): DTGVSQNPRHKITKRGQNVTFRCDPISEHNRLYWYRQTLGQGPEFLTYFQNEAQLEKSRLLSDRFSAERPKGSFSTLEIQRTEQGDSAMYLCASSFAAGPSYEQYFGPGTRLTVT.

J is TRBJ2-7 and V is TRBV6-5, with D tentatively TRBD2 (7 bases). The length of the CDR3 is 14 residues. The V gene lost 10 bases and the J gene lost 0 bases, with 16 bases spanning the gap. CDR1 MNHEY and CDR2 SVGAGI come from the germline V gene. The CDR3 spells CATWGGGSSYEQYF. The CDR3 coding sequence is TGTGCCACCTGGGGGGGCGGCAGCTCCTACGAGCAGTACTTC.

The chain is built from TRBV5-8 and TRBJ1-1; D is possibly TRBD1 (5 bases). Germline V lookup: CDR1 SGHTS, CDR2 YDEGEE. The CDR3 extends over 14 amino acids. V lost 2 bases and J 1 base, leaving 9 bases between the germline ends. Here the CDR3 DNA reads TGTGCCAGCAGCTTCCCGGGGGGGAACACTGAAGCTTTCTTT. As protein: CASSFPGGNTEAFF.

This chain links TRBV10-2 with TRBJ2-3; the D gene is possibly TRBD2 (5 bases). The CDR3 runs to 13 residues. Trimming removed 6 bases from V and 2 bases from J, with 9 bases in between. Per the germline V gene, CDR1 is WSHSY and CDR2 is SAAADI. The CDR3 here is CASRTGYTDTQYF. The CDR3 DNA is TGCGCCAGCAGGACGGGGTACACAGATACGCAGTATTTT.

J is TRBJ2-3 and V is TRBV7-6; D perhaps matches TRBD2 (5 bases). This CDR3 has 16 residues. Trimming pared 0 bases from V and 4 bases from J, leaving 14 bases between. In germline, CDR1 is SGHVS, CDR2 FNYEAQ. The CDR3 here is CASSLAAVGSADTQYF. CDR3 nucleotides: TGTGCCAGCAGCTTAGCAGCGGTGGGCTCCGCAGATACGCAGTATTTT.

V is TRBV5-1 and J is TRBJ2-2, with D hard to call. Germline V gives CDR1 SGHRS, CDR2 YFSETQ. The CDR3 contains 16 residues. V was clipped by 3 bases and J by 4 bases, with 16 bases between them. The chain's CDR3 is CASSWTRTGPTGELFF. The CDR3 DNA follows: TGCGCCAGCAGCTGGACCAGGACCGGGCCCACCGGGGAGCTGTTTTTT.

This chain uses TRBV28 with TRBJ1-1; TRBD1 is a possible D gene (5 bases). Trimming took off 6 bases at V and 1 base at J, with 15 bases between the two ends. The V gene's germline CDR1 is MDHEN and CDR2 SYDVKM. CDR3 length equals 15 residues. CDR3 protein: CASSPGGWGNTEAFF. CDR3 coding DNA: TGTGCCAGCAGCCCCGGGGGGTGGGGGAACACTGAAGCTTTCTTT.

This rearrangement joins TRBV2 to TRBJ1-1; D perhaps matches TRBD1 (5 bases). The CDR3 spans 16 residues. Per germline, CDR1 SNHLY and CDR2 FYNNEI. V was trimmed by 2 bases and J by 0 bases, leaving 13 bases between them. The CDR3 DNA reads TGTGCCAGCAGTGAAATAGGGGTGGGGGTGAACACTGAAGCTTTCTTT. Encoded protein: CASSEIGVGVNTEAFF.

This chain connects TRBV2 to TRBJ1-2; unclear D gene. The CDR3 covers 14 residues. Looked up from germline, CDR1 is SNHLY and CDR2 is FYNNEI. With 6 bases removed from V and 2 bases from J, the gap between germline ends came to 13 bases. This CDR3 is CASRRRVPNYGYTF. The CDR3 nucleotides are TGTGCCAGCAGGAGGCGGGTACCGAACTATGGCTACACCTTC.

As for this clone: The same CDR3 can be traced to other DNA sequences in this sample. The rearrangement links TRBV9 to TRBJ2-3, with 10 bases aligning to TRBD2. Germline V gene data show CDR1 as SGDLS and CDR2 as YYNGEE. This CDR3 spans 16 amino acids. After removal of 0 bases from V and 2 bases from J, the junction contained 3 bases not matched to a gene. The CDR3 loop is CASSVGLAGATDTQYF. The CDR3, as DNA: TGTGCCAGCAGCGTAGGGCTAGCGGGGGCCACAGATACGCAGTATTTT. The full variable domain, rest sourced from reference TRBV9 and TRBJ2-3, is DSGVTQTPKHLITATGQRVTLRCSPRSGDLSVYWYQQSLDQGLQFLIQYYNGEERAKGNILERFSAQQFPDLHSELNLSSLELGDSALYFCASSVGLAGATDTQYFGPGTRLTVL.

On this clone: Other DNA sequences of this sample code for an identical CDR3. The chain has TRBV11-2 and TRBJ1-1, with D unresolved. The V and J ends lost 1 base and 0 bases respectively, with 3 bases between them. The CDR3 loop spans 13 amino acids. The germline CDR1 and CDR2 sequences are SGHAT and FQNNGV. CDR3 protein: CASSLGMNTEAFF. CDR3 nucleotides: TGTGCCAGCAGCTTAGGGATGAACACTGAAGCTTTCTTT.

This clone has just one count. This chain connects TRBV18 to TRBJ2-7; D perhaps matches TRBD2 (5 bases). Looked up from germline, CDR1 is KGHSH and CDR2 is LQKENI. This CDR3 is 14 amino acids long. Trimming pared 3 bases from V and 2 bases from J, leaving 11 bases between. The CDR3 region is CASSPSGGPYEQYF. CDR3 DNA: TGTGCCAGCTCACCCTCAGGCGGGCCCTACGAGCAGTACTTC.

This chain joins TRBV6-1 and TRBJ2-7; the match to TRBD2 covers 14 bases. In germline, CDR1 is MNHNS, CDR2 SASEGT. Trimming removed 6 bases from V and 2 bases from J; junction bases left unmatched: 0. The CDR3 is made up of 14 amino acids. The CDR3: CASRGLAGAYEQYF. The CDR3 bases are TGTGCCAGCAGGGGACTAGCGGGAGCCTACGAGCAGTACTTC.

V gene TRBV6-5 combines with J gene TRBJ2-3, with D unresolved. Germline V gives CDR1 MNHEY, CDR2 SVGAGI. V lost 2 bases and J 7 bases, leaving 10 bases between the germline ends. This CDR3 region has 13 residues. The CDR3 DNA follows: TGTGCCAGCAGTTACGGTGGTGGAAATACGCAGTATTTT. This codes for CASSYGGGNTQYF.

In DNA, the CDR3 is TGTGCCAGCAGCTTAGAACAGGGATCGAACACCGGGGAGCTGTTTTTT. The encoded protein is CASSLEQGSNTGELFF. The chain employs TRBV7-9 and TRBJ2-2; TRBD1 is a possible D gene (6 bases). V was shortened by 1 base and J by 0 bases, with 9 bases between the two germline ends. CDR3 length: 16 amino acids. CDR1 is SEHNR, CDR2 FQNEAQ, per germline (reference sequence).

V gene TRBV4-3 combines with J gene TRBJ2-2; D is possibly TRBD1 or TRBD2 (6 bases each). The CDR3 has 18 amino acids. The germline V gene has CDR1 LGHNA and CDR2 YSLEER. The V end lost 3 bases, the J end lost 4 bases, and 21 bases lay between the germline ends. This CDR3 reads CASSQTAGGGTGTGELFF. The DNA of the CDR3 is TGCGCCAGCAGCCAGACTGCCGGGGGCGGGACGGGCACCGGGGAGCTGTTTTTT.

V gene TRBV9 combines with J gene TRBJ2-3, with D perhaps matching TRBD1 or TRBD2 (5 bases each). Germline-derived CDR1 and CDR2 are SGDLS and YYNGEE. This CDR3 spans 15 amino acids. Trimming shortened V by 0 bases and J by 8 bases, and 16 bases separated the two germline ends. CDR3 nucleotide sequence: TGTGCCAGCAGCGTAGAGGGGACCACCGTGGGTACGCAGTATTTT. This translates into CASSVEGTTVGTQYF.